This T cell receptor beta chain was obtained from a study of beta chain features in type 1 diabetes. The CDR3 is 14 residues long. V lost 5 bases and J lost 0, with 14 bases in between. Germline V gives CDR1 SQVTM, CDR2 ANQGSEA. The entirety of the isolated RNA underwent reverse transcription, so expressed TCRB transcripts were sequenced. Method: immunoSEQ multiplex PCR; TCRdb's copy keeps in-frame clones and lacks some. Of 250,000 to 300,000 clones listed, 20% to 25% were seen once; the top ten hold roughly 0.013%. Overall study findings and caveats: Among all four CD4+ subsets, Type 1 diabetes patients had TCRB CDR3s that were moderately but significantly shorter.

In its sample, this clone was seen a few times. The target antigen is unknown. The chain is built from TRBV29-1 and TRBJ2-7; D not certain. The clonotype was recovered from a young woman with type 1 diabetes. Material: naive CD4+ T cells from blood. The DNA of the CDR3 is TGCAGCGTTCTGGAGCAGTCTAGCTCCTACGAGCAGTACTTC. Translation gives CSVLEQSSSYEQYF.